This TCR beta chain was documented in a study of neoadjuvant anti-PD-1 for oral cavity cancer. Turning to the study itself: Around day 43, patients without progression received a fourth nivolumab dose before surgery. Study results and caveats: TCR analyses covered only a few patients per response group.

Most PBMC samples had roughly 0.5 ug input DNA in six replicates. Profiled with immunoSEQ multiplex PCR; TCRdb holds only in-frame clones, not every one. Of about 14,000 clones in the sample, over 65% are singletons; the top ten hold under 3.5%. Cohort: HPV-negative, locally advanced oral cavity squamous cell carcinoma patients. Per germline, CDR1 SGHRS and CDR2 YFSETQ. Trimming stripped 6 bases from V and 4 bases from J, with 16 bases between. The CDR3 runs 14 residues. Worth noting for this clone: Its specificity is unknown.

This chain links TRBV5-1 with TRBJ1-1, with D possibly matching TRBD1 (5 bases). Sequences were derived from PBMCs, sampled before nivolumab (anti-PD-1) treatment. The sequence was collected from a person aged 40 to 85 with oral cavity squamous cell carcinoma. The CDR3 region is CASTGTVRSTEAFF. In DNA form, the CDR3 reads TGCGCCAGCACGGGGACCGTGCGGAGCACTGAAGCTTTCTTT.